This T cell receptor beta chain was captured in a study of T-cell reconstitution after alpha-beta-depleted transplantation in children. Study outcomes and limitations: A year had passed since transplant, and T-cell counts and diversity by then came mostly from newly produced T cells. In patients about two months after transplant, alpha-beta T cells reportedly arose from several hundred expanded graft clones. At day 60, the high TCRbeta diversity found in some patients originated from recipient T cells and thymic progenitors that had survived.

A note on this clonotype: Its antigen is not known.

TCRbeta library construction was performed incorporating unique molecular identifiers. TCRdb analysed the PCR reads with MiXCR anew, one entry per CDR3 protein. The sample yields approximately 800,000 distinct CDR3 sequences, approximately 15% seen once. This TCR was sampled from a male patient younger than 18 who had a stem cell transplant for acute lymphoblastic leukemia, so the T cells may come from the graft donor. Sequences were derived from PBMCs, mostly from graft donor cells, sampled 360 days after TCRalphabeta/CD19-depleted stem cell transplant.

The CDR3 DNA reads as TGTGCCAGCAGCCAAGATCTTTTCCCGGTAACCTACGAGCAGTACTTC. Protein product: CASSQDLFPVTYEQYF. The V call is TRBV3-1, the J call TRBJ2-7; the D is unclear. The CDR3 extends over 16 amino acids. The germline CDR1 and CDR2 sequences are LGHDT and YNNKEL (reference sequence). V lost 0 bases and J 2 bases, leaving 14 bases between the germline ends.